This is a list of T cell receptor beta chains from one sample in a study of graft-versus-host responses after intestinal transplantation. These receptors have no known antigen. Some clones are missing from TCRdb's copy, which holds only in-frame ones; the method was immunoSEQ multiplex PCR. Among under 140,000 clones, around 95% were seen once, and the ten largest hold 0.45% to 0.65%. The starting material was unstimulated CD8+ T cells sorted from spleen or lymph node cells, obtained before intestinal transplant. The receptors come from a human donor who received an intestinal transplant. CDR3s include the opening cysteine and the closing phenylalanine or tryptophan. D genes are given only for firm matches. Size values are once, few and many counts, or a class for expanded clones, and some rows have none.

clone_size: NA; j_call: TRBJ2-7; d_call: TRBD2; v_call: TRBV5-1; cdr3_nt: TGCGCCAGCAGCTTGGACGGGACTAGCGGGAGATCCTACGAGCAGTACTTC; cdr3_aa: CASSLDGTSGRSYEQYF
clone_size: NA; j_call: TRBJ2-7; d_call: TRBD1; v_call: TRBV5-6; cdr3_nt: TGTGCCAGCAGCTTGAACAGGGGTGTCTACGAGCAGTACTTC; cdr3_aa: CASSLNRGVYEQYF
clone_size: NA; j_call: TRBJ2-7; d_call: NA; v_call: TRBV4-1; cdr3_nt: TGCGCCAGCGGTGGTTCCTTTGACGAGCAGTACTTC; cdr3_aa: CASGGSFDEQYF
clone_size: NA; j_call: TRBJ1-5; d_call: NA; v_call: TRBV19; cdr3_nt: TGTGCCAGTAGTATATGGATGGTCGGGGGCGGTCAGCCCCAGCATTTT; cdr3_aa: CASSIWMVGGGQPQHF
clone_size: NA; j_call: TRBJ2-6; d_call: NA; v_call: TRBV13; cdr3_nt: TGTGCCAGCAGCCCCCCCACTGGGGCCAACGTCCTGACTTTC; cdr3_aa: CASSPPTGANVLTF
clone_size: NA; j_call: TRBJ1-5; d_call: TRBD1; v_call: TRBV19; cdr3_nt: TGTGCCAGTAGTATAACCCAGGGGGCAGGCGGTCAGCCCCAGCATTTT; cdr3_aa: CASSITQGAGGQPQHF
clone_size: NA; j_call: TRBJ2-2; d_call: NA; v_call: TRBV19; cdr3_nt: TGTGCCAGTACCGACCCGTGGGGCACCGGGGAGCTGTTTTTT; cdr3_aa: CASTDPWGTGELFF
clone_size: few; j_call: TRBJ1-3; d_call: NA; v_call: TRBV4-1; cdr3_nt: TGCGCCAGCAGCCTTATGAACGATCCCTCTGGAAACACCATATATTTT; cdr3_aa: CASSLMNDPSGNTIYF
clone_size: NA; j_call: TRBJ2-1; d_call: NA; v_call: TRBV29-1; cdr3_nt: TGCAGCGGCGCCGACGGGTTATATGAGCAGTTCTTC; cdr3_aa: CSGADGLYEQFF
clone_size: NA; j_call: TRBJ1-5; d_call: NA; v_call: TRBV19; cdr3_nt: TGTGCCAGTTTGTCCGGCAATCAGCCCCAGCATTTT; cdr3_aa: CASLSGNQPQHF
clone_size: NA; j_call: TRBJ2-5; d_call: NA; v_call: TRBV5-4; cdr3_nt: TGTGCCAGCAGCTTCGCCGGGGGCCGGGAGACCCAGTACTTC; cdr3_aa: CASSFAGGRETQYF
clone_size: NA; j_call: TRBJ1-2; d_call: NA; v_call: TRBV5-6; cdr3_nt: TGTGCCAGCAGCTTGGGGTCGGCGGGAGGCTACACCTTC; cdr3_aa: CASSLGSAGGYTF
clone_size: NA; j_call: TRBJ2-7; d_call: TRBD2; v_call: TRBV4-1; cdr3_nt: TGCGCCAGCAGCCAAGCGCCTAGCGGGTACGAGCAGTACTTC; cdr3_aa: CASSQAPSGYEQYF
clone_size: NA; j_call: TRBJ2-7; d_call: NA; v_call: TRBV6-1; cdr3_nt: TGTGCCAGCCGACCCGGGACCACCTACGAGCAGTACTTC; cdr3_aa: CASRPGTTYEQYF
clone_size: NA; j_call: TRBJ2-5; d_call: NA; v_call: TRBV27; cdr3_nt: TGTGCCAGCAGTTTAGGAGGCGGAGAGACCCAGTACTTC; cdr3_aa: CASSLGGGETQYF
clone_size: NA; j_call: TRBJ1-5; d_call: NA; v_call: TRBV15; cdr3_nt: TGTGCCACCAGCAGAGATCACGGGGCACAAGATCAGCCCCAGCATTTT; cdr3_aa: CATSRDHGAQDQPQHF
clone_size: NA; j_call: TRBJ1-1; d_call: NA; v_call: TRBV5-8; cdr3_nt: TGTGCCAGCAGCTTGGTGGGGCCAGGGAACACTGAAGCTTTCTTT; cdr3_aa: CASSLVGPGNTEAFF
clone_size: once; j_call: TRBJ2-7; d_call: NA; v_call: TRBV5-1; cdr3_nt: TGCGCCAGCAGCTTGACAGGCAGCCAGGACGAGCAGTACTTC; cdr3_aa: CASSLTGSQDEQYF
clone_size: NA; j_call: TRBJ2-1; d_call: NA; v_call: TRBV15; cdr3_nt: TGTGCCACCGGCGCCCGGGACACGGTCTTCAATGAGCAGTTCTTC; cdr3_aa: CATGARDTVFNEQFF
clone_size: NA; j_call: TRBJ2-1; d_call: NA; v_call: TRBV19; cdr3_nt: TGTGCCAGTAGTATCCGGCCCTTGTACAATGAGCAGTTCTTC; cdr3_aa: CASSIRPLYNEQFF
clone_size: few; j_call: TRBJ2-7; d_call: NA; v_call: TRBV5-4; cdr3_nt: TGTGCCAGCAGCCGGGACAACTCCTACGAGCAGTACTTC; cdr3_aa: CASSRDNSYEQYF